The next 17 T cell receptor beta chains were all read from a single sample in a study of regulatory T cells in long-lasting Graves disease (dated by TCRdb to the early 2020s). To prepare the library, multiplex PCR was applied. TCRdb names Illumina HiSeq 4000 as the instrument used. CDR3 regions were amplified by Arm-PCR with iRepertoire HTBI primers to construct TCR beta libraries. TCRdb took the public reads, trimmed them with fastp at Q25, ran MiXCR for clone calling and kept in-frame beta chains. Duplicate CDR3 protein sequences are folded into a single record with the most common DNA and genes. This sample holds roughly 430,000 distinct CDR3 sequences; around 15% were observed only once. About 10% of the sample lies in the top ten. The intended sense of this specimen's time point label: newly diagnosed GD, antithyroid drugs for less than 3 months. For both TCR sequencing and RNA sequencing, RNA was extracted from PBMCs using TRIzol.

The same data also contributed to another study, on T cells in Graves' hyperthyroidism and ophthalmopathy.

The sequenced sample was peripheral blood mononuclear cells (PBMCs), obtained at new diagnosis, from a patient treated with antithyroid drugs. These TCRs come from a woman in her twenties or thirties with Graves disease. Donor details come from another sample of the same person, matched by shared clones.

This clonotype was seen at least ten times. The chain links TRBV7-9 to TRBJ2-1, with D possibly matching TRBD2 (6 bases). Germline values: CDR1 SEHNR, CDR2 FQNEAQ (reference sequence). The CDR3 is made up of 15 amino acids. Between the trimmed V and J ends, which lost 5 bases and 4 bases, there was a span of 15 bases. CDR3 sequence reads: CASSTRDFSYNEQFF. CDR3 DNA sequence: TGTGCCAGCAGCACCCGGGACTTCTCGTACAATGAGCAGTTCTTC.

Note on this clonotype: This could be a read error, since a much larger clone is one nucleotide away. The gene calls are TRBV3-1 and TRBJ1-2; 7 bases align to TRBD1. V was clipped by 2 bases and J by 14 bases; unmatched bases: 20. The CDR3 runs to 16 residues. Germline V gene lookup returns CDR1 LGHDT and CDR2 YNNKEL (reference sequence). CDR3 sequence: CASSQSGTVPAIGWTF. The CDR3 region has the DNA TGTGCCAGCAGCCAATCTGGGACAGTCCCCGCTATCGGCTGGACCTTC.

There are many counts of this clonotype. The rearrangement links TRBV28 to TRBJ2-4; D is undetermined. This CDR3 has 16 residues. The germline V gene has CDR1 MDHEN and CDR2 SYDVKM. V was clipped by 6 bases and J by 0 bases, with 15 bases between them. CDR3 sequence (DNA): TGTGCCAGCAGCCACCGAGGAAATTTAGCCAAAAACATTCAGTACTTC. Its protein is CASSHRGNLAKNIQYF.

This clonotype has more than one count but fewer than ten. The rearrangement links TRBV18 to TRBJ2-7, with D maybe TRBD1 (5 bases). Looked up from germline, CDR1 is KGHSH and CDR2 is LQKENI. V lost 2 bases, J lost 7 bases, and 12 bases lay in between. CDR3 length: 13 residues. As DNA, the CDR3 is TGTGCCAGCTCACCAGAAGGGGTAGGGGAGCAGTACTTC. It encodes CASSPEGVGEQYF.

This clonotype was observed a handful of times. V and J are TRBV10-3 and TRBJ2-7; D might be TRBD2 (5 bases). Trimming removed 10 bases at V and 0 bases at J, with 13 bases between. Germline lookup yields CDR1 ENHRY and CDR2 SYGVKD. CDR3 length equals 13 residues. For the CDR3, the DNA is TGTGCCACCCGTGGCCGGGACTCCTACGAGCAGTACTTC. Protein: CATRGRDSYEQYF.

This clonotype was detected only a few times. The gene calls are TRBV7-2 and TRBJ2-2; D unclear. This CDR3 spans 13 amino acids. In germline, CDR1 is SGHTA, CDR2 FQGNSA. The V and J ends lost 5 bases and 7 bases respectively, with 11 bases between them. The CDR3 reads CASSPRAGGELFF. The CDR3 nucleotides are TGTGCCAGCAGCCCCCGAGCCGGCGGGGAGCTGTTTTTT.

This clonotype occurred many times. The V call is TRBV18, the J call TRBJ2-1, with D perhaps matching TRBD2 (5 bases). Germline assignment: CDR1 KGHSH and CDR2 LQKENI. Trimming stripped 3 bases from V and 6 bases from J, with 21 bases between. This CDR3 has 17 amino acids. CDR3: CASSPSSVLVISNEQFF. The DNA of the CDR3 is TGTGCCAGCTCACCTTCATCTGTACTAGTTATTAGCAATGAGCAGTTCTTC.

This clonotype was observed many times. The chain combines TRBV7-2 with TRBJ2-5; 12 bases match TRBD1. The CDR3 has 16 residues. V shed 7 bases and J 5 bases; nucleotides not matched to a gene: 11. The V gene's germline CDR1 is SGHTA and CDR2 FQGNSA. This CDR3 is CASTFYGTGGAETQYF. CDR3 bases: TGTGCCAGCACCTTTTACGGGACAGGGGGCGCGGAGACCCAGTACTTC.

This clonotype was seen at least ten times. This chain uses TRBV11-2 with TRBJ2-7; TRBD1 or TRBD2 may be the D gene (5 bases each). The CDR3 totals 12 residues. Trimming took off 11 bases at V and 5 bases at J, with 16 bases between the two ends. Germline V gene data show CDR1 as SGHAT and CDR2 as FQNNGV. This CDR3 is CASRGISDEQYF. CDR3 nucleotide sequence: TGTGCCTCGAGGGGCATATCGGACGAGCAGTACTTC.

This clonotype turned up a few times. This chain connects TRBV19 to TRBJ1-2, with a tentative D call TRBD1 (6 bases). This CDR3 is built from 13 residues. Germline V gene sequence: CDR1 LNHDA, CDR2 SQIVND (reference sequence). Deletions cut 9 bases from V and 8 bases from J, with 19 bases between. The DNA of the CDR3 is TGTGCCAGCTGGGACATTCGTTTATGGGGCTACACCTTC. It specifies CASWDIRLWGYTF.

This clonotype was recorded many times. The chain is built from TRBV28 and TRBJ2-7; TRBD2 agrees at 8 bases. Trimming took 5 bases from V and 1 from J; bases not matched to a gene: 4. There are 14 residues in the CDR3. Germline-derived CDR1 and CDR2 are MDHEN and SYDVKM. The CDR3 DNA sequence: TGTGCCAGCAGTCTGACGGGAGGGTCCTACGAGCAGTACTTC. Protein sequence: CASSLTGGSYEQYF.

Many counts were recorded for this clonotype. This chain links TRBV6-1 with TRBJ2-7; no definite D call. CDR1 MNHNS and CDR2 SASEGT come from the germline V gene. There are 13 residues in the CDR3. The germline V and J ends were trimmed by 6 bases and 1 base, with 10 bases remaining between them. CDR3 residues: CASSRGRSYEQYF. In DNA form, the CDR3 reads TGTGCCAGCAGCCGCGGACGGTCCTACGAGCAGTACTTC.

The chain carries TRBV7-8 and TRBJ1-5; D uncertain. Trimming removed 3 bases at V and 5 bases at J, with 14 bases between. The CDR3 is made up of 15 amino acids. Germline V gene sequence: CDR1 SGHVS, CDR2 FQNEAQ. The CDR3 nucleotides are TGTGCCAGCAGCTTGATTGATTCTTCCGATCAGCCCCAGCATTTT. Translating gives CASSLIDSSDQPQHF.

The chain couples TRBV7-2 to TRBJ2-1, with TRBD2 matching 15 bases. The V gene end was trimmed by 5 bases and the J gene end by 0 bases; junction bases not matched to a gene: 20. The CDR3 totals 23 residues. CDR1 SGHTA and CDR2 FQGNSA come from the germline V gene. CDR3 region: CASSQPSSFGTSGRITSYNEQFF. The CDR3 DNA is TGTGCCAGCAGCCAACCATCCTCATTCGGGACTAGCGGGAGGATCACCTCCTACAATGAGCAGTTCTTC.

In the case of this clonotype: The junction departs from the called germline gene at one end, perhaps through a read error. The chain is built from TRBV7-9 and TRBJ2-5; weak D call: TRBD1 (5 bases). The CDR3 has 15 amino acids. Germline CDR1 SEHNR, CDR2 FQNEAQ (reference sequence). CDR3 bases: TGTGCCGGCAGCTTGGATAGGGGATGGCAAGAGACCCAGTACTTC. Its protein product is CAGSLDRGWQETQYF.

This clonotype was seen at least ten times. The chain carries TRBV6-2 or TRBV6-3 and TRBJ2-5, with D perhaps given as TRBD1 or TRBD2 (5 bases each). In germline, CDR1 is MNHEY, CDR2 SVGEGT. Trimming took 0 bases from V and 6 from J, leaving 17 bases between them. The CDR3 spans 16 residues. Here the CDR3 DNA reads TGTGCCAGCAGTTACTCGGGGCAGGGAGTGCAAAAGACCCAGTACTTC. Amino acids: CASSYSGQGVQKTQYF.

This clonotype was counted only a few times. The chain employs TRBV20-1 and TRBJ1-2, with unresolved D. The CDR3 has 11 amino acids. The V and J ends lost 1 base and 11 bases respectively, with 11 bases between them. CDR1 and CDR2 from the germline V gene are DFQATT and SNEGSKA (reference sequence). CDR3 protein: CSARVRPRYTF. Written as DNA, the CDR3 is TGCAGTGCTAGAGTAAGGCCCCGTTACACCTTC.